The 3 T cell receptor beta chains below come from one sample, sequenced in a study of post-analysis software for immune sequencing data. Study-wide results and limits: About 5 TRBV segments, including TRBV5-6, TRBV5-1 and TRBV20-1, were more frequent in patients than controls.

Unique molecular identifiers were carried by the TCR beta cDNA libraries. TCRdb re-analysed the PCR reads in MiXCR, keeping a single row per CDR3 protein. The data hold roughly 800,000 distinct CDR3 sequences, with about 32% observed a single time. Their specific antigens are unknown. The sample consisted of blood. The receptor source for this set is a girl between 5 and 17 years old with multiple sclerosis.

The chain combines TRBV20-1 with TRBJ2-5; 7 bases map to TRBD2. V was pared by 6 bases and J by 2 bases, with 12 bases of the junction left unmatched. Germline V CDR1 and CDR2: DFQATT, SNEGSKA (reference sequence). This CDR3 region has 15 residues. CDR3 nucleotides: TGCAGTGCCCCCGATATCGGGGGGATACAAGAGACCCAGTACTTC. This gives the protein CSAPDIGGIQETQYF.

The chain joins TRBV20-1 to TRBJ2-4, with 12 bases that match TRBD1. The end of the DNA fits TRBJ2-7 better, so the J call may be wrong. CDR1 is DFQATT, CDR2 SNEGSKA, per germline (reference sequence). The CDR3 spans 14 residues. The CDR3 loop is CSALGTGGFYEQYV. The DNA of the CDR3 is TGCAGTGCGCTCGGGACAGGGGGCTTTTACGAGCAGTACGTC.

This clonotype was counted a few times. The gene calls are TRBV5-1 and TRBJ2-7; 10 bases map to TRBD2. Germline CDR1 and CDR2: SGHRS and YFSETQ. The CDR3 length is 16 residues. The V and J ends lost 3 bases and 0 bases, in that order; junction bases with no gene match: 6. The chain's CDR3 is CASSSSGRGISYEQYF. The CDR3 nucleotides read TGCGCCAGCAGCTCGAGCGGGAGGGGGATCTCCTACGAGCAGTACTTC.